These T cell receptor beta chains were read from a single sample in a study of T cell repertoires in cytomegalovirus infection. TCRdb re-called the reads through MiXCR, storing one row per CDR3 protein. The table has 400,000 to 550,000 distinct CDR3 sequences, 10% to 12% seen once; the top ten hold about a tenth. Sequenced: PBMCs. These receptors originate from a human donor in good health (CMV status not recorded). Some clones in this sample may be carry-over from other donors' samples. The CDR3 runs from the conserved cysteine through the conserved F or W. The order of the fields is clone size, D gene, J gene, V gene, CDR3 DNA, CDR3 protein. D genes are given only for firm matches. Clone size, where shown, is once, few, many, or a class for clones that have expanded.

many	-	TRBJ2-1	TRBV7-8	TGTGCCAGCAGCTTTACCTCCTCGAGCTCCTACAATGAGCAGTTCTTC	CASSFTSSSSYNEQFF
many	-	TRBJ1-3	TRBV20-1	TGCAGTGCGCGGGACTTCTCCGGAAACACCATATATTTT	CSARDFSGNTIYF
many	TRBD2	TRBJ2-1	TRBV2	TGTGCCAGCATTGGACCCGGCGGGAGGGCCAGTGAGCAGTTCTTC	CASIGPGGRASEQFF
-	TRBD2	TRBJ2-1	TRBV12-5	TGTGCTAGTGGTTTGGCAGGACTAGTTGGGGGTTACAATGAGCAGTTCTTC	CASGLAGLVGGYNEQFF
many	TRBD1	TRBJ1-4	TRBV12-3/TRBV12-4	TGTGCCAGCAGTTTACGAGGGGGCGCAGAAAAACTGTTTTTT	CASSLRGGAEKLFF
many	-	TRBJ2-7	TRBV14	TGTGCCAGCAGCCAAGGTCAACTTCGCTACGAGCAGTACTTC	CASSQGQLRYEQYF
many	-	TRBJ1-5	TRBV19	TGTGCCAGTAGTATCCAAGGACTCCAGCATTTT	CASSIQGLQHF
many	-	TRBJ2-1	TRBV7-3	TGTGCCAGCAGCTCACCCCGGACGGGTGCCTACAATGAGCAGTTCTTC	CASSSPRTGAYNEQFF
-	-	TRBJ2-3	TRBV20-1	TGCAGTGCTAGCCAGGGCGTGTTCCGAGCAGATACGCAGTATTTT	CSASQGVFRADTQYF
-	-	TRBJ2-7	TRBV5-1	TGCGCCAGCAGCTTGAATCGGCAGGGGGGCCGGGAGCAGTACTTC	CASSLNRQGGREQYF
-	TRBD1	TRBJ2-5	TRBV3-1	TGTGCCAGCAGCCTCAAGGGACAGGGGGTTGCAGAGACCCAGTACTTC	CASSLKGQGVAETQYF
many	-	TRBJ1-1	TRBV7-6	TGTGCCAGCAGCTCCGAAAGTTGGGACACGAACACTGAAGCTTTCTTT	CASSSESWDTNTEAFF
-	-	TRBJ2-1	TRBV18	TGTGCCAGCTCACCGACAGGCAATGTGCAGTTCTTC	CASSPTGNVQFF
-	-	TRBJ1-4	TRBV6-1	TGTGCCAGCAGTGAAACCCTGCAGGCTAAGAATGAAAAACTGTTTTTT	CASSETLQAKNEKLFF
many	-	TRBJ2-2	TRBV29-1	TGCAGCGTTTATGGGGTATCGAACACCGGGGAGCTGTTTTTT	CSVYGVSNTGELFF
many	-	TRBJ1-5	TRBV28	TGTGCCAGCAGTTTTGCAGGGTCGGGCAATCAGCCCCAGCATTTT	CASSFAGSGNQPQHF
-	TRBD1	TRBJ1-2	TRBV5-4	TGTGCCAGCAGCTTGGGCAACTTTGGGACAGGTGGCGGCTACACCTTC	CASSLGNFGTGGGYTF
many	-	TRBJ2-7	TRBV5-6	TGTGCCAGCAGCCTCGACCATATGCAGTACTTC	CASSLDHMQYF
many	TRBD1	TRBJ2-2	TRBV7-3	TGTGCCAGCAGCTCCGGGACAGTCACCGGGGAGCTGTTTTTT	CASSSGTVTGELFF
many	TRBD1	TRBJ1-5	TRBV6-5	TGTGCCAGCAGTTACAATGGACAGGGGGCCCATCAGCCCCAGCATTTT	CASSYNGQGAHQPQHF
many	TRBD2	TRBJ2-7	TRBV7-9	TGTGCCAGCAGCTCCAAACGGGGGGGCACGTCCTACGAGCAGTACTTC	CASSSKRGGTSYEQYF
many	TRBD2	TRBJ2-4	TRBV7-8	TGTGCCAGCAGCCCAGCAGGACTAGCATTAAACATTCAGTACTTC	CASSPAGLALNIQYF
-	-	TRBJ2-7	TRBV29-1	TGCAGCGGCGGGGGCTTAACGGGACGTGACGAGCAGTACTTC	CSGGGLTGRDEQYF
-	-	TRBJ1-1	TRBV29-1	TGCAGCGTCCTATTGGAGGGGAACACTGAAGCTGTCTTT	CSVLLEGNTEAVF
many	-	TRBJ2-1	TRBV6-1	TGTGCCAGCAGTGTGACTAGGTCCAATGAGCAGTTCTTC	CASSVTRSNEQFF
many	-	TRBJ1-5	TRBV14	TGTGCCAGCAGCCGGTTGAGGAATCAGCCCCAGCATTTT	CASSRLRNQPQHF
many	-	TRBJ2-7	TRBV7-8	TGTGCCAGCAGCCACTCGGTCGAGCAGTACTTC	CASSHSVEQYF
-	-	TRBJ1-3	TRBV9	TGTGCCAGCAGCGTAGGAGTTTCAGGACTTGCCGGAAACACCATATATTTT	CASSVGVSGLAGNTIYF
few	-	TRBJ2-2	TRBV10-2	TGCGCCATCCGGCGGGGAGCGAACACCGGGGAGCTGTTTTTT	CAIRRGANTGELFF
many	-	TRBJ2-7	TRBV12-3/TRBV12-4	TGTGCCAGCAGTTTAGTTCGCCGGGTAGAGTACGAGCAGTACTTC	CASSLVRRVEYEQYF
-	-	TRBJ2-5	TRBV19	TGTGCCAGTAGTCCAGTGACAGACCAAGAGACCCAGTACTTC	CASSPVTDQETQYF
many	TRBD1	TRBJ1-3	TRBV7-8	TGTGCCAGCAGCCAAGCCCCACAGGGGGTTGGAAACACCATATATTTT	CASSQAPQGVGNTIYF
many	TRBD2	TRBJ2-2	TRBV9	TGTGCCAGCAGTGCATTCCGAGCGGGGGTCCTTACCGGGGAGCTGTTTTTT	CASSAFRAGVLTGELFF
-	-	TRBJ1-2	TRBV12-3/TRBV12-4	TGTGCCACCTCTGGGCCGCCTAACTATGGCTACACCTTC	CATSGPPNYGYTF
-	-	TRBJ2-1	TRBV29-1	TGCAGCGTTGAAGATTTGCGCGGCCCGGGGAATGAGCAGTTCTTC	CSVEDLRGPGNEQFF
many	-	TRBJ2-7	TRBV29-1	TGCAGCGTGGCAGACAGGCGCCCCTACGAGCAGTACTTC	CSVADRRPYEQYF
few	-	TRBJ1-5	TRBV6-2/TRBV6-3	TGTGCCAGCAGTCGCCGGGCCCAGCGGAATCAGCCCCAGCATTTT	CASSRRAQRNQPQHF
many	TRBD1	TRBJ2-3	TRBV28	TGTGCCAGCAGTTTGCTCCCGGGACAGGGAACAGATACGCAGTATTTT	CASSLLPGQGTDTQYF
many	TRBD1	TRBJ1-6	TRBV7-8	TGTGCCAGCAGTTCCAAAAACAGGGGAAGGAATTCACCCCTCCACTTT	CASSSKNRGRNSPLHF
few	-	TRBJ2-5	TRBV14	TGTGCCAGCAGCCAGGTCCCCATGCTTCAAGAGACCCAGTACTTC	CASSQVPMLQETQYF
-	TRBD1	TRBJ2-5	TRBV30	TGTGCCTGGGACTCCTCGGGACAGCAAGAGACCCAGTACTTC	CAWDSSGQQETQYF
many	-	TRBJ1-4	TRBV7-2	TGTGCCAGCAGCTCCGACCAGGGTCGGGAAAAACTGTTTTTT	CASSSDQGREKLFF
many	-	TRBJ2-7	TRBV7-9	TGTGCCAGCAGCTTAGCAGGACCCAGCTCCTACGAGCAGTACTTC	CASSLAGPSSYEQYF
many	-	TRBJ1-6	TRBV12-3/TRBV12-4	TGTGCCAGCAGTCTAAACGGCCCACCCCTCCACTTT	CASSLNGPPLHF
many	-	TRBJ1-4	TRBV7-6	TGTGCCAGCAGCTTAGGGCCGCGGGCTAATGAAAAACTGTTTTTT	CASSLGPRANEKLFF
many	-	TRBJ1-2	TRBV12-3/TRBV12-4	TGTGCCAGCAGTCTAAACAGGGTCAGGTCCTATGGCTACACCTTC	CASSLNRVRSYGYTF
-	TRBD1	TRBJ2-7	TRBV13	TGTGCCAGCAGCCACACTACGCCGGGACAGGGATACGAGCAGTACTTC	CASSHTTPGQGYEQYF
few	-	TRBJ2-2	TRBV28	TGTGCCAGCACCAATCAACTGGCGAACACCGGGGAGCTGTTTTTT	CASTNQLANTGELFF
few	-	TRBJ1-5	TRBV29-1	TGCAGCGTTGAATCGGGTAGCAATCAGCCCCAGCATTTT	CSVESGSNQPQHF
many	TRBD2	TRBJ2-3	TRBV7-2	TGTGCCAGCAGGTCGTGGGCGGGGGAGATCACAGATACGCAGTATTTT	CASRSWAGEITDTQYF
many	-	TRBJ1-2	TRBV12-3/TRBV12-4	TGTGCCAGCAGTTTCCTGGGGGCGGGCTATGGCTACACCTTC	CASSFLGAGYGYTF
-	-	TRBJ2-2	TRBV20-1	TGCAGTGCTTTCTCACCGGGCCATTCGAACACCGGGGAGCTGTTTTTT	CSAFSPGHSNTGELFF
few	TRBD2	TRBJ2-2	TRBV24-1	TGTGCCACCAGTGAGGGTACCGGGACTATGAACACCGGGGAGCTGTTTTTT	CATSEGTGTMNTGELFF
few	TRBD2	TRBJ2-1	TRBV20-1	TGCAGTGCTACGGGGGAGGGCCCCGATGAGCAGTTCTTC	CSATGEGPDEQFF
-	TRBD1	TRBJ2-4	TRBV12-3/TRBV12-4	TGTGCCAGCAGTATGACAGGGGATATTAACAAAAACATTCAGTACTTC	CASSMTGDINKNIQYF